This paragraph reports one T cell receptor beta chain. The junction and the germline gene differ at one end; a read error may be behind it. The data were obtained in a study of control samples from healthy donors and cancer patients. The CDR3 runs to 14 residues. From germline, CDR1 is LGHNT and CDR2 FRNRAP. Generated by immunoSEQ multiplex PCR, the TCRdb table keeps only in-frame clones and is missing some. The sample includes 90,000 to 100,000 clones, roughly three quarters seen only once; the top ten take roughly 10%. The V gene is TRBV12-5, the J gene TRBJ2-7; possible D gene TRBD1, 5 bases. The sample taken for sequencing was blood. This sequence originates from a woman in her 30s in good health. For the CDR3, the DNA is TGTGCTAGTGGCTTGGGGCGCAGCTCCTACGAGCAGTACTTC. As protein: CASGLGRSSYEQYF. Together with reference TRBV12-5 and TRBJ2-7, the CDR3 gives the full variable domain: DARVTQTPRHKVTEMGQEVTMRCQPILGHNTVFWYRQTMMQGLELLAYFRNRAPLDDSGMPKDRFSAEMPDATLATLKIQPSEPRDSAVYFCASGLGRSSYEQYFGPGTRLTVT.